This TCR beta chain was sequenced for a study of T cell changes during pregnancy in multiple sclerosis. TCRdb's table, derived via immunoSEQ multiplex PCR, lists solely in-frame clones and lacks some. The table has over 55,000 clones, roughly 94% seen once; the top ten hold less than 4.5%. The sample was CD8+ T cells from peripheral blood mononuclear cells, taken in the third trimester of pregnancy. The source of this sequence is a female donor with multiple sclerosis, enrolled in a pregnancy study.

The DNA for the CDR3 is TGTGCCAGCAGCTTAAGTGGCGGAGCTCTGGAAGATACGCAGTATTTT. It encodes CASSLSGGALEDTQYF. This chain joins TRBV11-2 and TRBJ2-3, with D unclear. Deletions cut 2 bases from V and 5 bases from J, with 17 bases between. The germline V gene encodes CDR1 SGHAT and CDR2 FQNNGV. The CDR3 extends over 16 amino acids.